These 8 T cell receptor beta chains share one sample of origin, sequenced in a study of immune heterogeneity within non-small cell lung tumors (dated by TCRdb to 2017 to 2018). For the TCR template, genomic DNA was extracted from bulk tumor tissue, and roughly 580 ng of gDNA was amplified for each sample. During surgery, multiple biopsies were taken from each primary tumor, with sampling sites spaced as far apart as possible within the tumor mass. The study cohort was described as untreated, and patients were newly diagnosed NSCLC cases undergoing curative surgery. Sequencing took place on a HiSeq X Ten. A multiplex PCR system amplified the TCR beta CDR3 region, with a first 10-cycle round using 32 V-gene forward and 13 J-gene reverse primers. TCRdb reworked the public reads: Q25 trimming with fastp, MiXCR clone assembly, productive beta chains retained. Identical CDR3 protein sequences are pooled into one entry, listed with their most common genes and DNA. Across this sample there are over 30,000 distinct CDR3 sequences, with around 28% seen only once. Of the sample, about 4% falls within the top ten clones.

Sequenced input: lung tumor tissue. The receptors here all came from a man in his forties with non-small cell lung cancer.

Concerning this clonotype: A read error may be the cause here, since a much bigger clone is one base away. The gene calls are TRBV19 and TRBJ1-3, with D possibly matching TRBD1 (6 bases). CDR1 is LNHDA, CDR2 SQIVND, per germline (reference sequence). The ends were cut back, 4 bases at V and 4 bases at J, with 17 bases in the middle. CDR3 length: 16 residues. The CDR3 is CASSTSYRVLGNTIYF. DNA of the CDR3: TGTGCCAGTAGTACATCTTACAGGGTTTTAGGAAACACCATATATTTT.

Of note for this clonotype: This may arise from a read error, as a much more abundant clone is one base away. V gene TRBV2 combines with J gene TRBJ1-2; D not resolved. CDR3 length equals 13 residues. With 6 bases removed from V and 5 bases from J, the gap between germline ends came to 13 bases. Germline V lookup: CDR1 SNHLY, CDR2 FYNNEI. The DNA of the CDR3 is TGTGCCAGCAGGGGCGAAACCTGTTATGGCTACACCTTC. This codes for CASRGETCYGYTF.

V usage is TRBV20-1 and J usage is TRBJ2-3; D gene uncertain. The V and J ends lost 6 bases and 2 bases respectively, with 21 bases between them. The CDR3 sequence is 16 residues long. CDR1 DFQATT and CDR2 SNEGSKA come from the germline V gene (reference sequence). CDR3 sequence reads: CSATRSTWMITDTQYF. The CDR3 DNA sequence: TGCAGTGCAACCAGGAGTACATGGATGATCACAGATACGCAGTATTTT.

This clonotype came up many times. The chain uses TRBV24-1 and TRBJ1-5; TRBD1 aligns across 8 bases. The germline V gene has CDR1 KGHDR and CDR2 SFDVKD. The length of the CDR3 is 15 residues. The V segment lost 5 bases and the J segment 1 base; nucleotides outside the gene matches: 3. In nucleotides, the CDR3 is TGTGCCACCAGTGGGAGACAGGGGAGCAATCAGCCCCAGCATTTT. Translating it yields CATSGRQGSNQPQHF.

This clonotype was seen more than once but under ten times. V gene TRBV20-1 combines with J gene TRBJ2-1; 8 positions agree with TRBD1. Germline CDR1 is DFQATT and CDR2 is SNEGSKA (reference sequence). The CDR3 extends over 12 amino acids. This chain's CDR3 is CSVHRQGNEQFF. CDR3 DNA: TGCAGCGTCCACCGACAGGGGAATGAGCAGTTCTTC.

This clonotype was recorded at least ten times. V is TRBV27 and J is TRBJ1-5; 9 bases align to TRBD1. This CDR3 spans 14 amino acids. CDR1 is MNHEY, CDR2 SMNVEV, per germline (reference sequence). Unmatched junction bases numbered 5, after V lost 6 bases and J lost 5 bases. The CDR3 sequence: CASSRTGDHQPQHF. CDR3 nucleotide sequence: TGTGCCAGCAGCCGGACAGGGGATCATCAGCCCCAGCATTTT.

As concerns this clonotype: Since a much larger clone is just one base distant, this may be a read error. This chain uses TRBV4-2 with TRBJ2-7, with 7 bases lining up with TRBD1. The V gene's germline CDR1 is LGHNA and CDR2 YNFKEQ. There are 14 residues in the CDR3. The V and J ends lost 4 bases and 5 bases, in that order; junction bases with no gene match: 8. CDR3 DNA: TGTGCCAGCAGCCCTCGACAGGGATGCGACGAGCAGTACTTC. This translates into CASSPRQGCDEQYF.

V and J are TRBV24-1 and TRBJ2-7; 7 bases line up with TRBD2. V was clipped by 8 bases and J by 7 bases; unmatched bases: 16. Germline loops: CDR1 KGHDR, CDR2 SFDVKD. This CDR3 spans 15 amino acids. CDR3 sequence (DNA): TGTGCCACCAATGACCCGGGGAGGGGTTTAGGGGAGCAGTACTTC. Translated, it gives CATNDPGRGLGEQYF.